These 29 T cell receptor beta chains share one sample of origin, sequenced in a study of cytomegalovirus exposure and HLA in healthy donors. The PCR made use of 60 Vbeta and 13 Jbeta primers. Data came from immunoSEQ multiplex PCR; TCRdb stores just in-frame clones and leaves some out. The sample comprises about 160,000 clones, approximately 77% of which are singletons, and around 1.5% rests with the top ten. Sequenced: PBMCs. Receptor source: a male donor in good health and CMV-seronegative.

The J gene is TRBJ2-3, the V gene TRBV10-1; D not resolved. V gave up 3 bases and J gave up 2 bases, with 6 bases separating them. The CDR3 sequence is 13 residues long. CDR1 and CDR2 (germline): WNHNN, SYGVQD (reference sequence). CDR3 in DNA: TGCGCCAGCAGTGACCTAGTCACAGATACGCAGTATTTT. This gives the protein CASSDLVTDTQYF.

This chain links TRBV28 with TRBJ1-6; 9 nucleotides line up with TRBD1. The trim removed 5 bases at V and 10 bases at J, leaving 9 bases unmatched. CDR3 length equals 15 residues. Germline CDR1 and CDR2: MDHEN and SYDVKM. CDR3 sequence: CASSPRDRAASPLHF. CDR3 in DNA: TGTGCCAGCAGTCCGCGGGACAGGGCCGCCTCACCCCTCCACTTT.

V gene TRBV27 combines with J gene TRBJ1-1; 7 bases match TRBD1. This CDR3 is built from 17 residues. The V gene's germline CDR1 is MNHEY and CDR2 SMNVEV (reference sequence). V was clipped by 4 bases and J by 0 bases; unmatched bases: 11. CDR3 sequence: CASSSRGLALMNTEAFF. As DNA, the CDR3 is TGTGCCAGCAGTTCGAGGGGGCTCGCCCTAATGAACACTGAAGCTTTCTTT.

The CDR3 spells CASSQEGTGVKTGNTIYF. CDR3 coding DNA: TGTGCCAGCAGCCAAGAGGGGACAGGGGTTAAAACTGGAAACACCATATATTTT. The chain uses TRBV4-2 and TRBJ1-3, with TRBD1 matching 10 bases. The CDR3 covers 18 residues. Germline CDR1 LGHNA, CDR2 YNFKEQ. The junction had 7 bases not matched to a gene; V was cut back by 0 bases and J by 2 bases.

The chain is built from TRBV9 and TRBJ2-7; 10 nucleotides agree with TRBD2. Losses at the gene ends were 3 bases for V and 2 bases for J; bases not matched to a gene: 5. The germline V gene encodes CDR1 SGDLS and CDR2 YYNGEE. CDR3 length: 15 amino acids. CDR3 protein: CASSGGAGGPYEQYF. DNA of the CDR3: TGTGCCAGCAGCGGAGGAGCGGGAGGGCCCTACGAGCAGTACTTC. Filled out from reference TRBV9 and TRBJ2-7, the complete variable domain reads DSGVTQTPKHLITATGQRVTLRCSPRSGDLSVYWYQQSLDQGLQFLIQYYNGEERAKGNILERFSAQQFPDLHSELNLSSLELGDSALYFCASSGGAGGPYEQYFGPGTRLTVT.

The chain combines TRBV5-4 with TRBJ2-2; perhaps TRBD2 as D (6 bases). The V and J ends lost 5 bases and 3 bases respectively, with 17 bases between them. Germline V lookup: CDR1 SGHNT, CDR2 YYREEE (reference sequence). There are 16 residues in the CDR3. CDR3 DNA: TGTGCCAGCAGGGCCCCCGCCGGGGAGGACACCGGGGAGCTGTTTTTT. Its protein is CASRAPAGEDTGELFF.

This chain joins TRBV10-3 and TRBJ1-2; D call uncertain. V dropped 7 bases and J dropped 8 bases, with 8 bases sitting between them. The CDR3 contains 10 residues. Germline CDR1 and CDR2: ENHRY and SYGVKD. The CDR3 region has the DNA TGTGCCATCATCTCGGAGGGCTACACCTTC. This gives the protein CAIISEGYTF.

The chain is built from TRBV5-1 and TRBJ2-3, with a tentative D call TRBD1 (5 bases). In germline, CDR1 is SGHRS, CDR2 YFSETQ. The CDR3 runs 15 residues. V gave up 3 bases and J gave up 2 bases, with 13 bases separating them. CDR3 nucleotides: TGCGCCAGCAGCTCAGGGTTAGAGATCACAGATACGCAGTATTTT. This encodes CASSSGLEITDTQYF.

In its sample, this clone was seen a few times. The chain links TRBV5-1 to TRBJ2-3, with unresolved D. The germline gives CDR1 SGHRS, CDR2 YFSETQ. CDR3 length: 14 residues. V was trimmed by 0 bases and J by 1 base, leaving 6 bases between them. The CDR3 spells CASSLGAGTDTQYF. The CDR3 DNA reads as TGCGCCAGCAGCTTGGGGGCTGGCACAGATACGCAGTATTTT.

In this sample, this clone turned up a few times. J is TRBJ2-7 and V is TRBV6-6; TRBD2 might be the D (6 bases). The length of the CDR3 is 15 residues. Germline V CDR1 and CDR2: MNHNY, SVGAGI (reference sequence). Trimming cost V 6 bases and J 0 bases, with 15 bases left between them. The CDR3 DNA follows: TGTGCCAGCAGCTCCAGGGAGGTCAACTCCTACGAGCAGTACTTC. Translated: CASSSREVNSYEQYF.

In its sample, this clone was seen a few times. The chain is built from TRBV5-5 and TRBJ1-5, with D perhaps TRBD1 (6 bases). The germline V gene has CDR1 SGHKS and CDR2 YYEKEE (reference sequence). V was cut by 0 bases and J by 6 bases, with 28 bases left in between. CDR3 length: 20 residues. The CDR3 DNA reads TGTGCCAGCAGCTTGGTGGGTCGGGCTGCGGATACAGGGATGGGTCAGCCCCAGCATTTT. This gives the protein CASSLVGRAADTGMGQPQHF.

V usage is TRBV7-9 and J usage is TRBJ2-1; 9 bases agree with TRBD2. After removal of 8 bases from V and 7 bases from J, the junction contained 9 bases not matched to a gene. CDR3 size: 14 residues. Germline V gives CDR1 SEHNR, CDR2 FQNEAQ (reference sequence). The CDR3 here is CASGRAGGVNEQFF. The CDR3 region has the DNA TGTGCCAGCGGCCGCGCGGGAGGGGTGAATGAGCAGTTCTTC. The variable domain in full, completed from reference TRBV7-9 and TRBJ2-1, reads DTGVSQNPRHKITKRGQNVTFRCDPISEHNRLYWYRQTLGQGPEFLTYFQNEAQLEKSRLLSDRFSAERPKGSFSTLEIQRTEQGDSAMYLCASGRAGGVNEQFFGPGTRLTVL.

This clone was picked up one time. The chain carries TRBV4-3 and TRBJ2-7, with TRBD1 as a possible D gene (7 bases). The V end was cut by 0 bases, the J end by 5 bases, with 23 bases between. CDR1 LGHNA and CDR2 YSLEER come from the germline V gene. The CDR3 covers 18 residues. The CDR3 here is CASSQEQGIRQGGNEQYF. CDR3 DNA: TGCGCCAGCAGCCAAGAGCAGGGGATCCGACAGGGCGGGAACGAGCAGTACTTC.

The chain uses TRBV10-2 and TRBJ2-3; D is possibly TRBD2 (7 bases). From germline, CDR1 is WSHSY and CDR2 SAAADI. The CDR3 length is 10 residues. The CDR3 DNA reads as TGCGCAGCGACGGGGGGCACGCAGTATTTT. It is translated as CAATGGTQYF.

The chain recombines TRBV19 with TRBJ1-3; 9 bases map to TRBD1. The CDR3 is 13 residues long. In germline, CDR1 is LNHDA, CDR2 SQIVND (reference sequence). The V segment lost 6 bases and the J segment 6 bases; nucleotides outside the gene matches: 3. The DNA for the CDR3 is TGTGCCAGTAGCGGGACAGGGTCAAACACCATATATTTT. Translating it yields CASSGTGSNTIYF.

The gene calls are TRBV13 and TRBJ2-2, with D uncertain. The germline V and J ends were trimmed by 5 bases and 8 bases, with 12 bases remaining between them. CDR1 is PRHDT, CDR2 FYEKMQ, per germline (reference sequence). This CDR3 region has 13 residues. The CDR3 DNA is TGTGCCAGCAGCCCACGCCTATTAGGGGAGCTGTTTTTT. Translating gives CASSPRLLGELFF.

The V and J genes are TRBV4-3 and TRBJ2-3; TRBD2 agrees at 14 bases. V trimming: 0 bases; J trimming: 10 bases; junction bases outside the gene matches: 6. Germline CDR1 and CDR2: LGHNA and YSLEER. The length of the CDR3 is 16 residues. The CDR3: CASSQEGRLAGGAQYF. The CDR3 DNA sequence: TGCGCCAGCAGCCAAGAGGGGCGACTAGCGGGAGGGGCGCAGTATTTT.

This chain connects TRBV5-1 to TRBJ1-6; TRBD1 agrees at 8 bases. Germline V gene lookup returns CDR1 SGHRS and CDR2 YFSETQ. The CDR3 runs to 15 residues. The J segment lost 9 bases and the V segment lost 3 bases, leaving 8 bases of the junction unmatched. For the CDR3, the DNA is TGCGCCAGCAGCTACGCCCAGGGGGCTAGTTCACCCCTCCACTTT. Translated: CASSYAQGASSPLHF.

The table lists this clone with a few counts. J is TRBJ2-5 and V is TRBV5-8; tentatively, D is TRBD2 (6 bases). The CDR3 is 13 residues long. Deletions cut 6 bases from V and 9 bases from J, with 18 bases between. Germline CDR1 and CDR2: SGHTS and YDEGEE. The CDR3 region is CASTPWSGLAQYF. CDR3 in DNA: TGTGCCAGCACCCCCTGGAGCGGGTTGGCCCAGTACTTC.

The chain joins TRBV7-2 to TRBJ2-1, with 8 bases that match TRBD2. This CDR3 region has 15 residues. Germline CDR1 reads SGHTA; CDR2 reads FQGNSA. J gave up 8 bases and V 1 base, and 7 bases lay outside the gene matches. The CDR3: CASSLGGLVLHEQFF. Written as DNA, the CDR3 is TGTGCCAGCAGCTTAGGGGGACTAGTACTTCATGAGCAGTTCTTC.

The gene calls are TRBV6-5 and TRBJ2-1; TRBD2 agrees at 7 bases. Germline trimming cut 0 bases from V and 5 bases from J; bases unmatched to any gene: 7. Germline V gene data show CDR1 as MNHEY and CDR2 as SVGAGI. The CDR3 is 16 residues long. DNA for the CDR3: TGTGCCAGCAGTTACTCGGGGGGGGTTTCGAACAATGAGCAGTTCTTC. Translation gives CASSYSGGVSNNEQFF.

The chain couples TRBV7-3 to TRBJ2-2, with TRBD2 as a possible D gene (6 bases). CDR3 length: 15 residues. V lost 0 bases, J lost 4 bases, and 9 bases lay in between. Per the germline V gene, CDR1 is SGHTA and CDR2 is FQGTGA. The CDR3 loop is CASSLTAGSTGELFF. The CDR3 bases are TGTGCCAGCAGCTTAACTGCCGGGAGCACCGGGGAGCTGTTTTTT.

Notes on this clone: The same CDR3 is also encoded by other DNA sequences in this sample. This chain connects TRBV6-6 to TRBJ2-2; the D is unclear. The CDR3 runs 13 residues. The V gene's germline CDR1 is MNHNY and CDR2 SVGAGI (reference sequence). Between the trimmed V and J ends, which lost 6 bases and 5 bases, there was a span of 10 bases. The CDR3 DNA follows: TGTGCCAGCAGCTCCCGAGGAACCGGGGAGCTGTTTTTT. This codes for CASSSRGTGELFF.

The chain carries TRBV6-5 and TRBJ1-2, with D maybe TRBD1 (5 bases). The V gene lost 1 base and the J gene lost 8 bases, with 8 bases spanning the gap. The CDR3 loop spans 12 amino acids. Germline-derived CDR1 and CDR2 are MNHEY and SVGAGI. In DNA form, the CDR3 reads TGTGCCAGCAGTTACTGGGGGGAGGGCTACACCTTC. Its protein product is CASSYWGEGYTF.

The V gene is TRBV5-5, the J gene TRBJ2-6; weak D call: TRBD1 (5 bases). The germline V gene has CDR1 SGHKS and CDR2 YYEKEE (reference sequence). Trimming shortened V by 6 bases and J by 1 base, and 8 bases separated the two germline ends. CDR3 length: 14 amino acids. The CDR3 sequence: CASIRESGANVLTF. DNA for the CDR3: TGTGCCAGCATCAGGGAATCTGGGGCCAACGTCCTGACTTTC.

This chain connects TRBV7-6 to TRBJ2-1; maybe TRBD2 (6 bases). Trimming removed 0 bases at V and 0 bases at J, with 15 bases between. This CDR3 is built from 18 residues. The germline gives CDR1 SGHVS, CDR2 FNYEAQ. The CDR3 nucleotides read TGTGCCAGCAGCTTAGCGCCCGGGTCGGGACTCTCCTACAATGAGCAGTTCTTC. Protein: CASSLAPGSGLSYNEQFF.

The gene calls are TRBV7-3 and TRBJ1-6; D is possibly TRBD1 (5 bases). Germline CDR1 reads SGHTA; CDR2 reads FQGTGA. V shed 5 bases and J shed 10 bases, with 15 bases lying between them. The CDR3 extends over 14 amino acids. In DNA, the CDR3 is TGTGCCAGCAGCCCCACTGGGGCTAGGTCACCCCTCCACTTT. Amino acid sequence: CASSPTGARSPLHF.

V usage is TRBV27 and J usage is TRBJ1-5, with D possibly being TRBD1 (6 bases). CDR1 is MNHEY and CDR2 is SMNVEV in the germline V gene (reference sequence). CDR3 length equals 13 residues. Trimming stripped 6 bases from V and 9 bases from J, with 15 bases between. The CDR3 here is CASSLTGSRPQHF. The CDR3 DNA is TGTGCCAGCAGCCTCACAGGGTCTAGGCCCCAGCATTTT.

The rearrangement uses TRBV5-6 and TRBJ2-2, with TRBD2 matching over 11 bases. The CDR3 sequence is 16 residues long. The germline gives CDR1 SGHDT, CDR2 YYEEEE. V was pared by 5 bases and J by 7 bases, with 10 bases of the junction left unmatched. The CDR3 nucleotides are TGTGCCAGCAGTCTTTTCGTCACTAGCGGGGGCGGGGAGCTGTTTTTT. It specifies CASSLFVTSGGGELFF.